The 16 T cell receptor beta chains presented below share a single source sample, sequenced in a study of long-term antiretroviral therapy in people with HIV. This was the immunoSEQ v3.0 assay at survey level. Using immunoSEQ multiplex PCR, the repertoire was profiled, and TCRdb retains in-frame clones only, with some absent. Of about 25,000 clones in the sample, 86% are singletons; the top ten hold approximately 15%. Sequences were derived from unsorted PBMCs, sampled 1.2 years after starting antiretroviral therapy. Receptors originate from a man between 50 and 59 years old with HIV.

The V call is TRBV14, the J call TRBJ2-5, with D uncertain. Germline V gives CDR1 SGHDN, CDR2 FVKESK. V was trimmed by 0 bases and J by 9 bases, leaving 11 bases between them. The CDR3 extends over 13 amino acids. CDR3 nucleotides: TGTGCCAGCAGCCAAGATTGGCAATTGCCCCAGTACTTC. This sequence encodes CASSQDWQLPQYF.

The J gene is TRBJ1-1, the V gene TRBV28; possibly TRBD1 for D (5 bases). V shed 7 bases and J shed 0 bases, with 18 bases lying between them. CDR3 length: 16 amino acids. Germline lookup yields CDR1 MDHEN and CDR2 SYDVKM. The CDR3 coding sequence is TGTGCCAGCACCTTAACGGCGGGGGTCTTGAACACTGAAGCTTTCTTT. Translation: CASTLTAGVLNTEAFF.

The CDR3 coding sequence is TGTGCCAGCAGTGAATCTGCGGGAGGAAACTCTGGAAACACCATATATTTT. Translated: CASSESAGGNSGNTIYF. The chain uses TRBV25-1 and TRBJ1-3; D not certain. The germline gives CDR1 MGHDK, CDR2 SYGVNS. The CDR3 has 17 residues. Trimming removed 1 base at V and 0 bases at J, with 13 bases between.

The genes are TRBV7-9 and TRBJ1-1, with D hard to call. Germline CDR1 SEHNR, CDR2 FQNEAQ (reference sequence). This CDR3 spans 16 amino acids. V gave up 2 bases and J gave up 7 bases, with 20 bases separating them. The CDR3 DNA follows: TGTGCCAGCAGCTTAAAGAAAGTTCAGGTCACTGATGAAGCTTTCTTT. It encodes CASSLKKVQVTDEAFF.

V is TRBV7-6 and J is TRBJ1-6; no definite D call. The ends were cut back, 6 bases at V and 8 bases at J, with 11 bases in the middle. CDR1 and CDR2 from the germline V gene are SGHVS and FNYEAQ. CDR3 size: 13 residues. This CDR3 reads CASRLAADSPLHF. The DNA for the CDR3 is TGTGCCAGCAGGTTGGCAGCCGATTCACCCCTCCACTTT.

The J gene is TRBJ2-7, the V gene TRBV7-8; the D gene is possibly TRBD2 (6 bases). The germline gives CDR1 SGHVS, CDR2 FQNEAQ. This CDR3 comprises 14 residues. Trimming shortened V by 1 base and J by 1 base, and 8 bases separated the two germline ends. CDR3 sequence reads: CASSLDGTSYEQYF. The CDR3 region has the DNA TGTGCCAGCAGCTTAGATGGGACTTCCTACGAGCAGTACTTC.

The rearrangement joins TRBV5-4 to TRBJ1-1; TRBD1 is a possible D gene (5 bases). The V end lost 0 bases, the J end lost 5 bases, and 17 bases lay between the germline ends. The CDR3 length is 16 residues. Looked up from germline, CDR1 is SGHNT and CDR2 is YYREEE (reference sequence). CDR3 residues: CASSLGGGSGGTEAFF. The CDR3 DNA follows: TGTGCCAGCAGCTTGGGGGGTGGCTCCGGGGGGACTGAAGCTTTCTTT.

The chain combines TRBV5-1 with TRBJ1-4, with a possible D match to TRBD1 (6 bases). Germline loops: CDR1 SGHRS, CDR2 YFSETQ. This CDR3 contains 17 residues. V was trimmed by 4 bases and J by 8 bases, leaving 24 bases between them. The CDR3 nucleotides read TGCGCCAGCAGCCACGGAGAGGGGGGCCTCCTGGGCGAAAAACTGTTTTTT. Protein sequence: CASSHGEGGLLGEKLFF.

The V gene is TRBV28, the J gene TRBJ2-5; D gene unclear. Trimming removed 3 bases at V and 1 base at J, with 6 bases between. The CDR3 sequence is 13 residues long. Germline V gene lookup returns CDR1 MDHEN and CDR2 SYDVKM. The CDR3 nucleotides read TGTGCCAGCAGTTTTGGCCCCCAAGAGACCCAGTACTTC. It is translated as CASSFGPQETQYF.

This clone appeared a few times. This chain joins TRBV7-9 and TRBJ2-7, with TRBD2 as a possible D gene (5 bases). The germline V gene encodes CDR1 SEHNR and CDR2 FQNEAQ (reference sequence). This CDR3 is 14 amino acids long. Trimming took off 2 bases at V and 3 bases at J, with 11 bases between the two ends. This chain's CDR3 is CASSLRERNYEQYF. The CDR3, as DNA: TGTGCCAGCAGCTTAAGGGAGCGGAACTACGAGCAGTACTTC.

CDR3 bases: TGTGCCAGCAGCACGACAGGGTCAAAACTGTTTTTT. Amino acids: CASSTTGSKLFF. V and J are TRBV11-2 and TRBJ1-4; TRBD1 matches 7 bases. Trimming cost V 5 bases and J 10 bases; bases outside gene matches: 4. CDR1 SGHAT and CDR2 FQNNGV come from the germline V gene. The CDR3 totals 12 residues.

V gene TRBV9 combines with J gene TRBJ2-7; tentative D call: TRBD1 (6 bases). CDR3 length: 16 residues. Germline V gene sequence: CDR1 SGDLS, CDR2 YYNGEE. V was trimmed by 3 bases and J by 1 base, leaving 17 bases between them. CDR3 in DNA: TGTGCCAGCAGCGCCAACCGGGACACGGGTTCCTACGAGCAGTACTTC. Translated, it gives CASSANRDTGSYEQYF.

The rearrangement uses TRBV13 and TRBJ1-1; 8 nucleotides align to TRBD1. Per germline, CDR1 PRHDT and CDR2 FYEKMQ (reference sequence). Trimming cost V 1 base and J 5 bases; bases outside gene matches: 12. The CDR3 covers 17 residues. The CDR3 here is CASSLARLDRGETEAFF. CDR3 sequence (DNA): TGTGCCAGCAGCTTAGCCCGGCTCGACAGGGGAGAGACTGAAGCTTTCTTT.

The rearrangement uses TRBV28 and TRBJ1-6; D may be TRBD1 (5 bases). V lost 1 base and J 10 bases, leaving 14 bases between the germline ends. CDR1 and CDR2 from the germline V gene are MDHEN and SYDVKM. The CDR3 spans 15 residues. The CDR3 nucleotides are TGTGCCAGCAGTTTATCTCTAGGGAAGGGGTCACCCCTCCACTTT. Translated, it gives CASSLSLGKGSPLHF.

The rearrangement links TRBV10-3 to TRBJ2-1, with D tentatively TRBD1 or TRBD2 (5 bases each). Germline V gives CDR1 ENHRY, CDR2 SYGVKD. The CDR3 spans 11 residues. V was shortened by 3 bases and J by 11 bases, with 8 bases between the two germline ends. CDR3 nucleotides: TGTGCCATCAGTGATGGGACCCAGCAGTTCTTC. Its translation is CAISDGTQQFF.

The chain uses TRBV5-1 and TRBJ1-1, with 7 bases aligning to TRBD1. With 4 bases clipped from V and 5 bases from J, the junction kept 8 bases outside the gene matches. The CDR3 is 14 residues long. From germline, CDR1 is SGHRS and CDR2 YFSETQ. In DNA, the CDR3 is TGCGCCAGCAGCCCGGAGACAGGGCGGACTGAAGCTTTCTTT. Translated: CASSPETGRTEAFF. Combining the CDR3 with reference TRBV5-1 and TRBJ1-1 gives the whole variable domain KAGVTQTPRYLIKTRGQQVTLSCSPISGHRSVSWYQQTPGQGLQFLFEYFSETQRNKGNFPGRFSGRQFSNSRSEMNVSTLELGDSALYLCASSPETGRTEAFFGQGTRLTVV.